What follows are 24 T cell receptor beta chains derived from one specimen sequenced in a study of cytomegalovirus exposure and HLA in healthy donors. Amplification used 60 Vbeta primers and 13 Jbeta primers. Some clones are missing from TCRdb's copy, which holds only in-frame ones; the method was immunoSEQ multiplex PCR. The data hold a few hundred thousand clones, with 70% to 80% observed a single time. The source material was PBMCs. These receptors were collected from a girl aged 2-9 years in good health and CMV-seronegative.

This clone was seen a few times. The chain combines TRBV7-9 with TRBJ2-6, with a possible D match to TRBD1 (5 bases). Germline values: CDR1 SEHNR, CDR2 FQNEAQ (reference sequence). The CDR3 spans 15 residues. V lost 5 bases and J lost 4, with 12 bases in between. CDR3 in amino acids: CASSIGAFGANVLTF. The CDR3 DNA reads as TGTGCCAGCAGCATTGGGGCGTTCGGGGCCAACGTCCTGACTTTC. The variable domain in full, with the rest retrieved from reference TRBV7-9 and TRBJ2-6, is DTGVSQNPRHKITKRGQNVTFRCDPISEHNRLYWYRQTLGQGPEFLTYFQNEAQLEKSRLLSDRFSAERPKGSFSTLEIQRTEQGDSAMYLCASSIGAFGANVLTFGAGSRLTVL.

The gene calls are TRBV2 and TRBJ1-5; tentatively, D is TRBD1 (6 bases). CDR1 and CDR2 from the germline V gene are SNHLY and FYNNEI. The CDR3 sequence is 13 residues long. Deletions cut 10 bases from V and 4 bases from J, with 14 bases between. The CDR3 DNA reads TGTGCCACTTCAGGGGAGGGGAATCAGCCCCAGCATTTT. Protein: CATSGEGNQPQHF.

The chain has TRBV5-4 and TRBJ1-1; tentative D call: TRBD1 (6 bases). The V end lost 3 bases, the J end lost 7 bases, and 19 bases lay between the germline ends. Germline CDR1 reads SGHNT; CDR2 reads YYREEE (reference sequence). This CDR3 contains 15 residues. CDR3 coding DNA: TGTGCCAGCAGCTCCAACAGGGAAACATCCCTTGAAGCTTTCTTT. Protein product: CASSSNRETSLEAFF. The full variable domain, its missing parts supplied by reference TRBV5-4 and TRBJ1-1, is ETGVTQSPTHLIKTRGQQVTLRCSSQSGHNTVSWYQQALGQGPQFIFQYYREEENGRGNFPPRFSGLQFPNYSSELNVNALELDDSALYLCASSSNRETSLEAFFGQGTRLTVV.

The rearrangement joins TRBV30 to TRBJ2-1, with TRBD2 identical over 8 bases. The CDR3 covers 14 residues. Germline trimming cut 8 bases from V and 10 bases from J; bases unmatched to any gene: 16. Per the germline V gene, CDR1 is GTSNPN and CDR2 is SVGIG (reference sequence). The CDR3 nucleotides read TGTGCCGGCGAAGCCGGGGGAGCGGGAGCGGAGCAGTTCTTC. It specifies CAGEAGGAGAEQFF. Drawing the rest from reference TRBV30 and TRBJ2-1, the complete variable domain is SQTIHQWPATLVQPVGSPLSLECTVEGTSNPNLYWYRQAAGRGLQLLFYSVGIGQISSEVPQNLSASRPQDRQFILSSKKLLLSDSGFYLCAGEAGGAGAEQFFGPGTRLTVL.

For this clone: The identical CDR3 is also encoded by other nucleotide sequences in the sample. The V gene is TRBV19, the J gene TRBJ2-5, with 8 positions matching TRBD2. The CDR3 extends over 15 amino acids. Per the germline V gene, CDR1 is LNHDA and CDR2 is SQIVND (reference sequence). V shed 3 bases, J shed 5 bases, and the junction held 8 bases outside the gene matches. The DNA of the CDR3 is TGTGCCAGTAGTATTAGCGGGATGAAACAGGAGACCCAGTACTTC. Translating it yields CASSISGMKQETQYF.

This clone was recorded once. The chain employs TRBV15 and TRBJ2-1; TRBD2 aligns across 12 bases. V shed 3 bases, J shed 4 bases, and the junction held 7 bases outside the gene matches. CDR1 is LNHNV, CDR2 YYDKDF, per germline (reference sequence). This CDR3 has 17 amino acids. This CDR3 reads CATSRTRLAGAYNEQFF. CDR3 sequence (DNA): TGTGCCACCAGCAGGACCCGACTAGCGGGGGCATACAATGAGCAGTTCTTC.

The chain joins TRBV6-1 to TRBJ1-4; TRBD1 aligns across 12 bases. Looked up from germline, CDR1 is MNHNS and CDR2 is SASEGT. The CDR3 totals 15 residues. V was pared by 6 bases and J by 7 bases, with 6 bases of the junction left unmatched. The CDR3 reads CASSGTGGAGEKLFF. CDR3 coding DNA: TGTGCCAGCAGCGGGACAGGGGGCGCAGGTGAAAAACTGTTTTTT.

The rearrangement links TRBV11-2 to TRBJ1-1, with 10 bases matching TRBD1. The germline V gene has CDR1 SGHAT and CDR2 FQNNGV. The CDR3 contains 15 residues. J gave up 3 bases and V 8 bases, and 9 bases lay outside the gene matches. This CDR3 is CASSKGTGAYTEAFF. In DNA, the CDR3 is TGTGCCAGCTCGAAAGGGACAGGGGCTTACACTGAAGCTTTCTTT.

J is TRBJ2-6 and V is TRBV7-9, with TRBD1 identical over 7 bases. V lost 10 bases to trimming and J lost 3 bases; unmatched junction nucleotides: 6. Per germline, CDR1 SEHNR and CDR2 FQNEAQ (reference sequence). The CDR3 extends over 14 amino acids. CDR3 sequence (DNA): TGTGCCATAACAGGGGAAGGTGGGGCCAACGTCCTGACTTTC. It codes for CAITGEGGANVLTF.

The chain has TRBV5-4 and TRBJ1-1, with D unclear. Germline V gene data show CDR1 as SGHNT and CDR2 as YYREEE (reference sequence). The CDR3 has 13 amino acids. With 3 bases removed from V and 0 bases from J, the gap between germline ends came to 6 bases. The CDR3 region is CASSYNLNTEAFF. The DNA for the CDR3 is TGTGCCAGCAGCTATAATCTGAACACTGAAGCTTTCTTT.

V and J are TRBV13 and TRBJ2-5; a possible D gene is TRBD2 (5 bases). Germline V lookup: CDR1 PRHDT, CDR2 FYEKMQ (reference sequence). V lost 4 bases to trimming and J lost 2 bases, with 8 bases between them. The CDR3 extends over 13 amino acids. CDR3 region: CASSSGFQETQYF. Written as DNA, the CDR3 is TGTGCCAGCAGCTCGGGGTTTCAAGAGACCCAGTACTTC.

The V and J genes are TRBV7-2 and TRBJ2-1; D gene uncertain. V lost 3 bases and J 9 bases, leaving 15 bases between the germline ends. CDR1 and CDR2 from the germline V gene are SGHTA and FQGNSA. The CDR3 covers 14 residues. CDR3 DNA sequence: TGTGCCAGCAGCTTGGGTGGTAGTGGAGTTGAGCAGTTCTTC. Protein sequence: CASSLGGSGVEQFF.

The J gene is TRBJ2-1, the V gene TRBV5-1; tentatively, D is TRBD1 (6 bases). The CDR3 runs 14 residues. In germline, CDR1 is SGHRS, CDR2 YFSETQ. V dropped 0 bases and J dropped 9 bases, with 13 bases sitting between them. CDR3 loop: CASSLGQEGGEQFF. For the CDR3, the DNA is TGCGCCAGCAGCTTGGGACAGGAAGGGGGTGAGCAGTTCTTC. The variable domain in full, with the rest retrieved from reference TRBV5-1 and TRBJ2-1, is KAGVTQTPRYLIKTRGQQVTLSCSPISGHRSVSWYQQTPGQGLQFLFEYFSETQRNKGNFPGRFSGRQFSNSRSEMNVSTLELGDSALYLCASSLGQEGGEQFFGPGTRLTVL.

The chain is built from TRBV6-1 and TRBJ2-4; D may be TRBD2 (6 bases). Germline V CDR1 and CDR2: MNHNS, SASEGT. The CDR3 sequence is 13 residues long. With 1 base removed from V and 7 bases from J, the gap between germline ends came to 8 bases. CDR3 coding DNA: TGTGCCAGCAGTGAAGGGAGGGTGAACATTCAGTACTTC. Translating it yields CASSEGRVNIQYF.

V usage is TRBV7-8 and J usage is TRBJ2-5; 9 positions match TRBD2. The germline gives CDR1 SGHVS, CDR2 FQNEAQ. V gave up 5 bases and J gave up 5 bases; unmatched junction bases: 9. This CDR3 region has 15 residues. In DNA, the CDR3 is TGTGCCAGCAGCCCCGGGACTAGCATGTTGGAGACCCAGTACTTC. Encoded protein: CASSPGTSMLETQYF.

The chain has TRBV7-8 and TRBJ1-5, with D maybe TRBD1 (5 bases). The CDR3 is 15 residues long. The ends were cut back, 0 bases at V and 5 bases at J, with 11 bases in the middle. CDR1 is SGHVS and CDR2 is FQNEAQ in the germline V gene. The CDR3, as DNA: TGTGCCAGCAGCTTAGCGCAGGGTCCGGATCAGCCCCAGCATTTT. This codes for CASSLAQGPDQPQHF.

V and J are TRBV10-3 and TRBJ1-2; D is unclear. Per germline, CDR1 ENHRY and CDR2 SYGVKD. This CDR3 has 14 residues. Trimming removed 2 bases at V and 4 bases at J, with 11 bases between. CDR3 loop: CAISETTNSYGYTF. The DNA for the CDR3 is TGTGCCATCAGTGAGACTACAAATTCCTATGGCTACACCTTC.

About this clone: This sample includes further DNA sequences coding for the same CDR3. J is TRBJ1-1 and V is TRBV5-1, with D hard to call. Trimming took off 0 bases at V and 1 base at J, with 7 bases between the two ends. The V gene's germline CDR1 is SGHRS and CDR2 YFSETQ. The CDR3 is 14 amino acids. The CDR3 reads CASSLAGGNTEAFF. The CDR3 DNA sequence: TGCGCCAGCAGCTTGGCGGGTGGGAACACTGAAGCTTTCTTT.

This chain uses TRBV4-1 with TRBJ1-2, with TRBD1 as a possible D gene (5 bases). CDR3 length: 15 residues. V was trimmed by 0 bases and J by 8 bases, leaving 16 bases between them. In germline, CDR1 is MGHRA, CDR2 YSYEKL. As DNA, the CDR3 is TGCGCCAGCAGCCAAGACCCAGGGCCCCATCGGGGCTACACCTTC. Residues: CASSQDPGPHRGYTF.

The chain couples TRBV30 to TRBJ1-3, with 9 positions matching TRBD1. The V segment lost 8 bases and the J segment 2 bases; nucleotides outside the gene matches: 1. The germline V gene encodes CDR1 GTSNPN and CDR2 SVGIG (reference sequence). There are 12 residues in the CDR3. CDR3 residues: CAGDRAGNTIYF. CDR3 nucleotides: TGTGCCGGGGACAGGGCTGGAAACACCATATATTTT.

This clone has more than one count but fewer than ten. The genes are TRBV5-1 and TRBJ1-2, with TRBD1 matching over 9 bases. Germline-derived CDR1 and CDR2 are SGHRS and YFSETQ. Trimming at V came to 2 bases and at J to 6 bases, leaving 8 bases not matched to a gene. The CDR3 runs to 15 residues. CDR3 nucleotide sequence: TGCGCCAGCAGCTTCGCCGGGACAGGGCGGGATGGCTACACCTTC. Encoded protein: CASSFAGTGRDGYTF.

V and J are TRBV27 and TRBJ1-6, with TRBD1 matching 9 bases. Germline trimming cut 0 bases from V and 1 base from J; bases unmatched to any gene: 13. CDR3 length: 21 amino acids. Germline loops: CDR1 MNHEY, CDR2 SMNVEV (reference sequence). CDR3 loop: CASSLSAPGTGLLSYNSPLHF. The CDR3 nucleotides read TGTGCCAGCAGTTTATCGGCCCCAGGGACAGGGCTTTTATCCTATAATTCACCCCTCCACTTT.

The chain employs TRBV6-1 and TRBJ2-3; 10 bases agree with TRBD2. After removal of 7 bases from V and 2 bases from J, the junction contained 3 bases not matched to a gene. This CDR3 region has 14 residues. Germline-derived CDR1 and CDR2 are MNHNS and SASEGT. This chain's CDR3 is CASTAGGPTDTQYF. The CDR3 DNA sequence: TGTGCCAGCACAGCGGGGGGGCCCACAGATACGCAGTATTTT.

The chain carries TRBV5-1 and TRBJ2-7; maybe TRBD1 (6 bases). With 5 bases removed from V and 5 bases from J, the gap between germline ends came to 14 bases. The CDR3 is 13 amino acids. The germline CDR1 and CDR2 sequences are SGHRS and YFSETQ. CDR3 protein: CASRQGRANEQYF. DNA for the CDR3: TGCGCCAGCAGGCAGGGGCGCGCAAACGAGCAGTACTTC. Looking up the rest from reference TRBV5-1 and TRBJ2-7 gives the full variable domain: KAGVTQTPRYLIKTRGQQVTLSCSPISGHRSVSWYQQTPGQGLQFLFEYFSETQRNKGNFPGRFSGRQFSNSRSEMNVSTLELGDSALYLCASRQGRANEQYFGPGTRLTVT.